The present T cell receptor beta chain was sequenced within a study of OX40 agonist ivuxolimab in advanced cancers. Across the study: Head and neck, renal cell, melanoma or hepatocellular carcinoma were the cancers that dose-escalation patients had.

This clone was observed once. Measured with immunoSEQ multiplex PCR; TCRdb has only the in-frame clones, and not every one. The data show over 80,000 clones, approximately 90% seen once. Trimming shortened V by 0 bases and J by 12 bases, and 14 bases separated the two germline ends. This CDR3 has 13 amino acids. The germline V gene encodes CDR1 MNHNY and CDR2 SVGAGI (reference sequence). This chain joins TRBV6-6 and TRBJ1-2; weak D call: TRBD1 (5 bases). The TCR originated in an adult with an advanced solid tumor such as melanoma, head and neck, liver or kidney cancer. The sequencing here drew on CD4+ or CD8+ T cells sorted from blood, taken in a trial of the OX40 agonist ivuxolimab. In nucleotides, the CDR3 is TGTGCCAGCAGTTACTCGTCGGGGCAGGGCGACACCTTC. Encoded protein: CASSYSSGQGDTF.